These 24 T cell receptor beta chains were all obtained from the same sample, sequenced in a study of T cell responses to AZD1222 COVID-19 vaccine. Method: immunoSEQ multiplex PCR; TCRdb's copy keeps in-frame clones and lacks some. The table includes over 150,000 clones, approximately 87% detected once. The sample in question was peripheral blood, obtained 28 days after the second AZD1222 dose. The receptors derive from an adult who received the AZD1222 COVID-19 vaccine.

The rearrangement uses TRBV6-1 and TRBJ2-5; 7 nucleotides line up with TRBD2. After removal of 4 bases from V and 4 bases from J, the junction contained 12 bases not matched to a gene. The CDR3 covers 16 residues. The germline V gene has CDR1 MNHNS and CDR2 SASEGT. As DNA, the CDR3 is TGTGCCAGCAGTGCCCAATCTAGCGGTAAGAGAGAGACCCAGTACTTC. Translating it yields CASSAQSSGKRETQYF.

The chain recombines TRBV27 with TRBJ2-7; a possible D gene is TRBD1 (5 bases). In germline, CDR1 is MNHEY, CDR2 SMNVEV (reference sequence). The CDR3 covers 15 residues. V lost 5 bases and J lost 2, with 16 bases in between. The DNA for the CDR3 is TGTGCCAGCAGTCCGACTGGGGCAGACACCTACGAGCAGTACTTC. Translating gives CASSPTGADTYEQYF.

The chain combines TRBV3-1 (or the pseudogene TRBV3-2) with TRBJ2-7; D unclear. The CDR3 runs 14 residues. The germline V and J ends were trimmed by 3 bases and 7 bases, with 16 bases remaining between them. Looked up from germline, CDR1 is LGHDT and CDR2 is YNNKEL (reference sequence). Here the CDR3 DNA reads TGTGCCAGCAGCCAGCGGACGACCCAAGGGGAGCAGTACTTC. This encodes CASSQRTTQGEQYF.

This chain links TRBV19 with TRBJ1-1; D not certain. The germline V gene encodes CDR1 LNHDA and CDR2 SQIVND (reference sequence). V was trimmed by 3 bases and J by 1 base, leaving 12 bases between them. CDR3 size: 15 residues. The CDR3 region has the DNA TGTGCCAGTAGTATCCCTAAAACGCAGAACACTGAAGCTTTCTTT. This translates into CASSIPKTQNTEAFF.

The rearrangement uses TRBV5-1 and TRBJ1-2; D unresolved. CDR3 length: 13 residues. CDR1 SGHRS and CDR2 YFSETQ come from the germline V gene. V lost 2 bases to trimming and J lost 3 bases, with 8 bases between them. The CDR3 nucleotides are TGCGCCAGCAGCTTATGGGGTGACTATGGCTACACCTTC. The encoded protein is CASSLWGDYGYTF.

V is TRBV29-1 and J is TRBJ2-1, with D hard to call. The V gene's germline CDR1 is SQVTM and CDR2 ANQGSEA. The CDR3 is made up of 14 amino acids. V dropped 4 bases and J dropped 4 bases, with 14 bases sitting between them. CDR3 nucleotides: TGCAGCGTTGTAAGGGATTCAGGTTACAATGAGCAGTTCTTC. This codes for CSVVRDSGYNEQFF.

In DNA, the CDR3 is TGCGCCAGCAGTGGGGGGACAGGGGGCTCCTACGAGCAGTACTTC. Encoded protein: CASSGGTGGSYEQYF. The rearrangement joins TRBV10-2 to TRBJ2-7; TRBD1 agrees at 11 bases. With V trimmed by 4 bases and J by 0 bases, 2 bases remained unmatched. In germline, CDR1 is WSHSY, CDR2 SAAADI. This CDR3 region has 15 residues.

This clone has ten or more counts. The CDR3 nucleotides read TGTGCCAGCAGTGAAGCACGGCAGGGTGACGAGCAGTACTTC. This encodes CASSEARQGDEQYF. This chain joins TRBV2 and TRBJ2-7; weak D call: TRBD1 (5 bases). Germline V lookup: CDR1 SNHLY, CDR2 FYNNEI. The CDR3 extends over 14 amino acids. With 0 bases removed from V and 5 bases from J, the gap between germline ends came to 11 bases.

The V call is TRBV7-2, the J call TRBJ1-6; perhaps TRBD1 as D (5 bases). The CDR3 contains 16 residues. The V gene lost 4 bases and the J gene lost 0 bases, with 10 bases spanning the gap. The germline V gene has CDR1 SGHTA and CDR2 FQGNSA. This CDR3 is CASSWEGPSYNSPLHF. In DNA, the CDR3 is TGTGCCAGCAGCTGGGAGGGACCCTCCTATAATTCACCCCTCCACTTT. Variable domain in full (rest from reference TRBV7-2 and TRBJ1-6): GAGVSQSPSNKVTEKGKDVELRCDPISGHTALYWYRQSLGQGLEFLIYFQGNSAPDKSGLPSDRFSAERTGGSVSTLTIQRTQQEDSAVYLCASSWEGPSYNSPLHFGNGTRLTVT.

This chain uses TRBV27 with TRBJ1-6; TRBD1 matches 9 bases. The CDR3 spans 16 residues. V lost 5 bases and J lost 10; bases outside the gene matches: 12. The V gene's germline CDR1 is MNHEY and CDR2 SMNVEV (reference sequence). The CDR3 bases are TGTGCCAGCAGTCCCAGCGCCGGGACAGGGAGCTCACCCCTCCACTTT. It specifies CASSPSAGTGSSPLHF.

The chain joins TRBV18 to TRBJ1-1; the D is unclear. The germline V gene has CDR1 KGHSH and CDR2 LQKENI. Trimming took off 1 base at V and 3 bases at J, with 9 bases between the two ends. This CDR3 contains 14 residues. CDR3 amino acids: CASSPRREDTEAFF. DNA of the CDR3: TGTGCCAGCTCACCACGGCGGGAAGACACTGAAGCTTTCTTT.

This CDR3 is CASSGDRDRGFHGYTF. In DNA, the CDR3 is TGTGCCAGCAGCGGTGATCGGGACAGGGGATTCCATGGCTACACCTTC. V and J are TRBV9 and TRBJ1-2; 10 nucleotides align to TRBD1. CDR1 is SGDLS and CDR2 is YYNGEE in the germline V gene. This CDR3 comprises 16 residues. After removal of 3 bases from V and 6 bases from J, the junction contained 11 bases not matched to a gene.

The chain is built from TRBV5-6 and TRBJ1-3, with 10 bases aligning to TRBD1. J gave up 2 bases and V 9 bases, and 14 bases lay outside the gene matches. Germline V gives CDR1 SGHDT, CDR2 YYEEEE. The CDR3 covers 17 residues. The CDR3 DNA reads as TGTGCCACCGAACGACAGGGGGCGGAATTGGCTGGAAACACCATATATTTT. Amino acid sequence: CATERQGAELAGNTIYF.

The CDR3: CASSHRGNTEAFF. The CDR3 DNA follows: TGCGCCAGCAGCCACAGGGGAAACACTGAAGCTTTCTTT. This sequence joins TRBV4-1 and TRBJ1-1, with D possibly matching TRBD1 (6 bases). V lost 3 bases, J lost 2 bases, and 7 bases lay in between. The CDR3 loop spans 13 amino acids. Germline CDR1 is MGHRA and CDR2 is YSYEKL.

This chain joins TRBV6-6 and TRBJ1-2; 9 bases match TRBD1. The V segment lost 5 bases and the J segment 8 bases; nucleotides outside the gene matches: 6. Germline loops: CDR1 MNHNY, CDR2 SVGAGI (reference sequence). The CDR3 runs 13 residues. Here the CDR3 reads CASSAGTGFGYTF. In nucleotides, the CDR3 is TGTGCCAGCAGTGCCGGGACAGGGTTCGGCTACACCTTC.

This chain connects TRBV6-5 to TRBJ2-3; no reliable D call. The ends were cut back, 8 bases at V and 0 bases at J, with 15 bases in the middle. This CDR3 has 15 residues. Germline CDR1 reads MNHEY; CDR2 reads SVGAGI. DNA of the CDR3: TGTGCCAGCCCCCTACACAGTATGAGCACAGATACGCAGTATTTT. Translation gives CASPLHSMSTDTQYF.

V usage is TRBV5-1 and J usage is TRBJ2-2, with D unclear. The CDR3 consists of 15 residues. Between the trimmed V and J ends, which lost 3 bases and 0 bases, there was a span of 9 bases. Germline loops: CDR1 SGHRS, CDR2 YFSETQ. The CDR3 sequence is CASSSPGTNTGELFF. The CDR3 DNA reads TGCGCCAGCAGCTCCCCAGGTACGAACACCGGGGAGCTGTTTTTT.

This chain uses TRBV23-1 with TRBJ1-4; perhaps TRBD1 as D (6 bases). Being an ORF, TRBV23-1 has a function that is uncertain. This CDR3 region has 14 residues. V gave up 0 bases and J gave up 6 bases, with 8 bases separating them. The CDR3 DNA reads TGCGCCAGCAGTCAATCGGGGGGCTATGAAAAACTGTTTTTT. Encoded protein: CASSQSGGYEKLFF.

The V and J genes are TRBV21-1 and TRBJ2-7. TRBV21-1 is termed a pseudogene. There are 13 residues in the CDR3. The CDR3 nucleotides are TGTGCCAGCAGCCCGGGCAGATTGCGGGAGCAGTACTTC. Amino acids: CASSPGRLREQYF.

The CDR3 coding sequence is TGTGCCAGTAGTATAGGACAGGGACACACCGGGGAGCTGTTTTTT. Encoded protein: CASSIGQGHTGELFF. This chain uses TRBV19 with TRBJ2-2, with TRBD1 matching over 7 bases. Per germline, CDR1 LNHDA and CDR2 SQIVND (reference sequence). This CDR3 has 15 residues. Trimming took 1 base from V and 3 from J; bases not matched to a gene: 2.

The table lists this clone with a few counts. The rearrangement links TRBV7-2 to TRBJ1-4; TRBD1 is a possible D gene (6 bases). Between the trimmed V and J ends, which lost 2 bases and 13 bases, there was a span of 11 bases. Per the germline V gene, CDR1 is SGHTA and CDR2 is FQGNSA. The CDR3 spans 12 residues. The CDR3, as DNA: TGTGCCAGCAGCTTATATGGGGGCGGACTGTTTTTT. Its translation is CASSLYGGGLFF. Based on the CDR3 plus reference TRBV7-2 and TRBJ1-4, the full variable domain is GAGVSQSPSNKVTEKGKDVELRCDPISGHTALYWYRQSLGQGLEFLIYFQGNSAPDKSGLPSDRFSAERTGGSVSTLTIQRTQQEDSAVYLCASSLYGGGLFFGSGTQLSVL.

The rearrangement joins TRBV9 to TRBJ2-7; D is unclear. Germline loops: CDR1 SGDLS, CDR2 YYNGEE. This CDR3 has 15 amino acids. Trimming took off 3 bases at V and 0 bases at J, with 13 bases between the two ends. The CDR3 bases are TGTGCCAGCAGCGAGGGTTTGGCCTCCTCCTACGAGCAGTACTTC. It yields the protein CASSEGLASSYEQYF. Full variable domain (rest looked up from reference TRBV9 and TRBJ2-7): DSGVTQTPKHLITATGQRVTLRCSPRSGDLSVYWYQQSLDQGLQFLIQYYNGEERAKGNILERFSAQQFPDLHSELNLSSLELGDSALYFCASSEGLASSYEQYFGPGTRLTVT.

V is TRBV7-3 and J is TRBJ2-2, with D perhaps matching TRBD1 (6 bases). Trimming cost V 6 bases and J 2 bases, with 13 bases left between them. This CDR3 has 15 amino acids. Germline V CDR1 and CDR2: SGHTA, FQGTGA. The CDR3: CASRSGESNTGELFF. The CDR3 region has the DNA TGTGCCAGCAGGTCAGGGGAGTCAAACACCGGGGAGCTGTTTTTT.

V usage is TRBV9 and J usage is TRBJ2-1, with unresolved D. This CDR3 is built from 11 residues. The germline gives CDR1 SGDLS, CDR2 YYNGEE. The V end lost 0 bases, the J end lost 5 bases, and 0 bases lay between the germline ends. The CDR3, as DNA: TGTGCCAGCAGCGTAGACAATGAGCAGTTCTTC. It translates to CASSVDNEQFF.